A single sample gave rise to the 18 T cell receptor beta chains below, sequenced in a study of chemoradiotherapy in HPV16-positive cancers. The assay was immunoSEQ multiplex PCR, and TCRdb's table has in-frame clones only and misses some. This repertoire shows approximately 9,000 clones, 70% found once; its top ten account for roughly a tenth. Sequences were derived from tumor tissue, sampled from a patient who underwent chemoradiotherapy. The receptors were gathered from a human donor with HPV-associated anogenital cancer.

CDR3 in DNA: TGTGCCAGCAGCTTGTTGGGTGAAAAACTGTTTTTT. Translation: CASSLLGEKLFF. The V and J genes are TRBV5-4 and TRBJ1-4; no reliable D call. V dropped 1 base and J dropped 7 bases, with 5 bases sitting between them. This CDR3 has 12 amino acids. Germline CDR1 is SGHNT and CDR2 is YYREEE (reference sequence).

The chain links TRBV4-2 to TRBJ2-3; the D gene is possibly TRBD2 (6 bases). Per the germline V gene, CDR1 is LGHNA and CDR2 is YNFKEQ. V was clipped by 0 bases and J by 1 base, with 11 bases between them. The length of the CDR3 is 16 residues. The CDR3 bases are TGTGCCAGCAGCCAAGATGGGGCGGGACGCACAGATACGCAGTATTTT. Its translation is CASSQDGAGRTDTQYF.

The rearrangement links TRBV5-1 to TRBJ1-2; D might be TRBD1 (5 bases). Germline loops: CDR1 SGHRS, CDR2 YFSETQ. The V end lost 2 bases, the J end lost 4 bases, and 18 bases lay between the germline ends. This CDR3 is 16 amino acids long. CDR3 loop: CASSFCDSRDCYGYTF. In DNA form, the CDR3 reads TGCGCCAGCAGCTTCTGCGATTCCAGGGACTGCTATGGCTACACCTTC.

V usage is TRBV19 and J usage is TRBJ1-6; maybe TRBD1 (5 bases). CDR3 length: 14 amino acids. The V end lost 6 bases, the J end lost 7 bases, and 13 bases lay between the germline ends. Germline values: CDR1 LNHDA, CDR2 SQIVND (reference sequence). CDR3 bases: TGTGCCAGTAGACCCACAGGAGGCAATTCACCCCTCCACTTT. It yields the protein CASRPTGGNSPLHF. The variable domain in full, with the rest retrieved from reference TRBV19 and TRBJ1-6, is DGGITQSPKYLFRKEGQNVTLSCEQNLNHDAMYWYRQDPGQGLRLIYYSQIVNDFQKGDIAEGYSVSREKKESFPLTVTSAQKNPTAFYLCASRPTGGNSPLHFGNGTRLTVT.

In its sample, this clone was seen a few times. This chain joins TRBV6-1 and TRBJ1-2; 9 positions agree with TRBD1. Germline lookup yields CDR1 MNHNS and CDR2 SASEGT. V was pared by 0 bases and J by 7 bases, with 3 bases of the junction left unmatched. This CDR3 is built from 14 residues. The CDR3 is CASSEAGTGFGYTF. CDR3 nucleotide sequence: TGTGCCAGCAGTGAAGCAGGGACAGGGTTTGGCTACACCTTC.

In its sample, this clone was seen once. V and J are TRBV4-1 and TRBJ1-3; D is unresolved. This CDR3 contains 16 residues. CDR1 MGHRA and CDR2 YSYEKL come from the germline V gene. Trimming left V 0 bases short and J 0 bases short, with 9 bases between. In DNA, the CDR3 is TGCGCCAGCAGCCAAGATCGAGCCGTCTCTGGAAACACCATATATTTT. Translation: CASSQDRAVSGNTIYF.

This chain connects TRBV19 to TRBJ1-5; D gene unclear. The CDR3 loop spans 14 amino acids. Germline values: CDR1 LNHDA, CDR2 SQIVND (reference sequence). The germline V and J ends were trimmed by 3 bases and 6 bases, with 12 bases remaining between them. CDR3 sequence reads: CASSMIQEFQPQHF. In DNA form, the CDR3 reads TGTGCCAGTAGTATGATTCAGGAGTTTCAGCCCCAGCATTTT.

The chain carries TRBV2 and TRBJ2-5; 11 bases map to TRBD1. The CDR3 loop spans 15 amino acids. V shed 4 bases and J 1 base; nucleotides not matched to a gene: 2. The germline CDR1 and CDR2 sequences are SNHLY and FYNNEI. CDR3 protein: CASSVGTGGQETQYF. CDR3 in DNA: TGTGCCAGCAGTGTCGGGACAGGGGGCCAAGAGACCCAGTACTTC.

V and J are TRBV5-3 and TRBJ2-4; TRBD2 matches 7 bases. TRBV5-3 is placed among ORFs of uncertain function. Trimming took 3 bases from V and 0 from J; bases not matched to a gene: 6. This CDR3 has 16 amino acids. CDR3 sequence: CARSSEWGGAKNIQYF. The CDR3, as DNA: TGTGCCAGAAGCTCGGAGTGGGGGGGAGCCAAAAACATTCAGTACTTC.

CDR3 loop: CASSVASGPYEQYF. CDR3 sequence (DNA): TGTGCCAGCAGCGTAGCAAGCGGGCCATACGAGCAGTACTTC. The V and J genes are TRBV9 and TRBJ2-7; a possible D gene is TRBD2 (6 bases). There are 14 residues in the CDR3. CDR1 and CDR2 (germline): SGDLS, YYNGEE. V dropped 0 bases and J dropped 4 bases, with 11 bases sitting between them.

In this sample, this clone turned up a few times. The chain uses TRBV7-3 and TRBJ2-5, with 7 bases matching TRBD1. The CDR3 extends over 15 amino acids. Germline assignment: CDR1 SGHTA and CDR2 FQGTGA. J was trimmed by 5 bases and V by 4 bases; bases with no gene match: 10. Here the CDR3 DNA reads TGTGCCAGCAGCTCTACTCCGACAGGGTTGGAGACCCAGTACTTC. It codes for CASSSTPTGLETQYF.

CDR3 region: CAWSVRWGYTF. The CDR3 nucleotides read TGTGCCTGGAGTGTACGGTGGGGCTACACCTTC. This chain joins TRBV30 and TRBJ1-2; D gene unclear. V was trimmed by 0 bases and J by 8 bases, leaving 7 bases between them. CDR3 length equals 11 residues. Germline values: CDR1 GTSNPN, CDR2 SVGIG (reference sequence).

This clone was seen only a few times. The chain links TRBV5-4 to TRBJ2-7; D is perhaps TRBD1 or TRBD2 (6 bases each). The V end was cut by 1 base, the J end by 2 bases, with 10 bases between. This CDR3 contains 14 residues. Germline V lookup: CDR1 SGHNT, CDR2 YYREEE (reference sequence). The CDR3 protein is CASSLRGATYEQYF. In DNA form, the CDR3 reads TGTGCCAGCAGCTTGAGGGGGGCTACCTACGAGCAGTACTTC.

The J gene is TRBJ1-1, the V gene TRBV19, with TRBD1 as a possible D gene (5 bases). CDR3 length: 14 residues. The germline V and J ends were trimmed by 11 bases and 6 bases, with 22 bases remaining between them. Looked up from germline, CDR1 is LNHDA and CDR2 is SQIVND (reference sequence). The CDR3 DNA reads as TGTGCCGGGGATGACGGGACGCCGGGGGCTGAAGCTTTCTTT. Its protein is CAGDDGTPGAEAFF. The complete variable domain, with remaining parts taken from reference TRBV19 and TRBJ1-1, reads DGGITQSPKYLFRKEGQNVTLSCEQNLNHDAMYWYRQDPGQGLRLIYYSQIVNDFQKGDIAEGYSVSREKKESFPLTVTSAQKNPTAFYLCAGDDGTPGAEAFFGQGTRLTVV.

The rearrangement links TRBV15 to TRBJ2-2, with TRBD1 matching over 7 bases. Losses at the gene ends were 3 bases for V and 3 bases for J; bases not matched to a gene: 1. Germline V CDR1 and CDR2: LNHNV, YYDKDF (reference sequence). The CDR3 contains 14 residues. CDR3 amino acids: CATSRQGDTGELFF. DNA of the CDR3: TGTGCCACCAGCAGGCAGGGGGACACCGGGGAGCTGTTTTTT.

The J gene is TRBJ2-2, the V gene TRBV5-1; the D gene is possibly TRBD1 (6 bases). The CDR3 has 13 residues. The V and J ends lost 4 bases and 9 bases respectively, with 13 bases between them. Looked up from germline, CDR1 is SGHRS and CDR2 is YFSETQ. The CDR3 protein is CASSGQGNRELFF. CDR3 nucleotides: TGCGCCAGCAGCGGTCAGGGGAATCGGGAGCTGTTTTTT.

This chain joins TRBV5-4 and TRBJ2-3; maybe TRBD2 (6 bases). Germline V gene data show CDR1 as SGHNT and CDR2 as YYREEE (reference sequence). Trimming took off 2 bases at V and 6 bases at J, with 16 bases between the two ends. The CDR3 has 15 residues. The CDR3 bases are TGTGCCAGCAGCTTCGGCGGCGCGGGGTACGATACGCAGTATTTT. The encoded protein is CASSFGGAGYDTQYF.

For the CDR3, the DNA is TGCGCCAGCAGCCTCCTCTCGGGACACTCGAACACTGAAGCTTTCTTT. Protein sequence: CASSLLSGHSNTEAFF. V gene TRBV4-1 combines with J gene TRBJ1-1, with D perhaps TRBD1 (6 bases). Trimming removed 4 bases at V and 1 base at J, with 16 bases between. The CDR3 extends over 16 amino acids. CDR1 is MGHRA and CDR2 is YSYEKL in the germline V gene.